Described below is a single T cell receptor (beta chain) sequence and its context. Its antigen is as yet unknown. Researchers ran the PCR with 60 Vbeta and 13 Jbeta primers. Method: immunoSEQ multiplex PCR; TCRdb's copy keeps in-frame clones and lacks some. The sample yields 130,000 to 150,000 clones, over 60% seen once. CDR1 GTSNPN and CDR2 SVGIG come from the germline V gene (reference sequence). The J segment lost 4 bases and the V segment lost 5 bases, leaving 8 bases of the junction unmatched. The CDR3 totals 14 residues. This sample was taken from a study of cytomegalovirus exposure and HLA in healthy donors. Overall study results and limits: In a later analysis, TCR beta V- and J-gene trimming was associated with a missense DCLRE1C variant. Previous analysis showed most TCR beta V segments were productive about 87% or about 30% of the time.

Material: PBMCs. The chain joins TRBV30 to TRBJ1-5, with TRBD1 matching over 7 bases. The clonotype originates from a woman aged 25 to 39 in good health and CMV-seropositive. The CDR3 sequence: CAWSQGVGNQPQHF. CDR3 bases: TGTGCCTGGTCGCAGGGGGTAGGAAATCAGCCCCAGCATTTT.